The 18 T cell receptor beta chains below all came from one sample that was sequenced in a study of a mutant IDH1 vaccine in newly diagnosed glioma. The data were produced by immunoSEQ multiplex PCR, yet TCRdb's version contains in-frame clones alone and is incomplete. The table lists 30,000 to 40,000 clones, about four fifths of them singletons. No antigen has been assigned to these receptors. Indicated time point: week 23, last vaccination. What each vaccine dose contained was 300 ug of mutant IDH1 20-mer peptide, accompanied by topical imiquimod. The input for sequencing was PBMCs, taken from a glioma patient whose treatment included an IDH1 peptide vaccine. The receptors were sampled from a middle-aged man with glioma.

In this sample, this clone turned up once. The chain combines TRBV6-4 with TRBJ2-1; tentatively, D is TRBD1 or TRBD2 (6 bases each). The V end lost 4 bases, the J end lost 3 bases, and 13 bases lay between the germline ends. This CDR3 is 15 amino acids long. Germline CDR1 reads MRHNA; CDR2 reads SNTAGT. In DNA, the CDR3 is TGTGCCAGCAGTGTACTGGGGGGCCGCTACAATGAGCAGTTCTTC. Protein: CASSVLGGRYNEQFF.

This clone was observed a few times. The chain uses TRBV5-4 and TRBJ2-2; TRBD1 might be the D (5 bases). CDR1 and CDR2 (germline): SGHNT, YYREEE (reference sequence). The V and J ends lost 0 bases and 5 bases respectively, with 5 bases between them. The CDR3 length is 13 residues. The CDR3 sequence: CASSLAGTGELFF. DNA of the CDR3: TGTGCCAGCAGCTTGGCAGGGACCGGGGAGCTGTTTTTT.

V and J are TRBV21-1 and TRBJ2-5; the table assigns TRBD2, which was not confirmed against the DNA. TRBV21-1 is annotated as a pseudogene. CDR3 size: 8 residues. The CDR3 coding sequence is TGTGCCAGCAGCATCTGGTACTTC. Its protein product is CASSIWYF.

The chain combines TRBV9 with TRBJ2-7, with D perhaps matching TRBD2 (6 bases). V was cut by 0 bases and J by 5 bases, with 15 bases left in between. Germline V gene data show CDR1 as SGDLS and CDR2 as YYNGEE. This CDR3 region has 15 residues. CDR3 residues: CASSVVGGSGDEQYF. The CDR3 DNA reads TGTGCCAGCAGCGTAGTGGGTGGTTCGGGGGACGAGCAGTACTTC.

The chain joins TRBV28 to TRBJ2-5, with D possibly TRBD1 on 6 matching bases. Germline CDR1 is MDHEN and CDR2 is SYDVKM. The ends were cut back, 10 bases at V and 2 bases at J, with 14 bases in the middle. The CDR3 runs to 13 residues. This CDR3 is CAIQGQPQETQYF. In DNA, the CDR3 is TGTGCCATCCAGGGGCAGCCACAAGAGACCCAGTACTTC. The whole variable domain, filled in from reference TRBV28 and TRBJ2-5, reads DVKVTQSSRYLVKRTGEKVFLECVQDMDHENMFWYRQDPGLGLRLIYFSYDVKMKEKGDIPEGYSVSREKKERFSLILESASTNQTSMYLCAIQGQPQETQYFGPGTRLLVL.

This clone has more than one count but fewer than ten. The chain links TRBV6-1 to TRBJ1-1; 7 positions agree with TRBD1. The CDR3 contains 15 residues. With V trimmed by 4 bases and J by 5 bases, 10 bases remained unmatched. Germline values: CDR1 MNHNS, CDR2 SASEGT. In DNA form, the CDR3 reads TGTGCCAGCAGTGTCGAAGGAGGGGGCTATACTGAAGCTTTCTTT. It encodes CASSVEGGGYTEAFF.

CDR3 amino acids: CASSYEEGYGYTF. Written as DNA, the CDR3 is TGTGCCAGCAGTTACGAGGAAGGCTATGGCTACACCTTC. V is TRBV6-5 and J is TRBJ1-2, with D hard to call. Germline lookup yields CDR1 MNHEY and CDR2 SVGAGI. There are 13 residues in the CDR3. The V end lost 2 bases, the J end lost 4 bases, and 8 bases lay between the germline ends.

V usage is TRBV5-6 and J usage is TRBJ1-3; maybe TRBD1 (5 bases). This CDR3 spans 15 amino acids. V dropped 3 bases and J dropped 0 bases, with 10 bases sitting between them. The germline V gene has CDR1 SGHDT and CDR2 YYEEEE. In nucleotides, the CDR3 is TGTGCCAGCAGCTGGGACGGCTACTCTGGAAACACCATATATTTT. This gives the protein CASSWDGYSGNTIYF.

The table lists this clone with a few counts. The V and J genes are TRBV18 and TRBJ2-7; 12 nucleotides align to TRBD2. There are 16 residues in the CDR3. Germline loops: CDR1 KGHSH, CDR2 LQKENI. After removal of 3 bases from V and 5 bases from J, the junction contained 8 bases not matched to a gene. In nucleotides, the CDR3 is TGTGCCAGCTCACCCCTACTAGCGGGAGGTCCCCACGAGCAGTACTTC. Residues: CASSPLLAGGPHEQYF.

This clone was found once. This sequence joins TRBV5-5 and TRBJ1-4, with TRBD1 as a possible D gene (5 bases). CDR3 length: 15 amino acids. Germline lookup yields CDR1 SGHKS and CDR2 YYEKEE (reference sequence). V lost 1 base to trimming and J lost 7 bases, with 14 bases between them. This CDR3 reads CASSLSGQGREKLFF. DNA for the CDR3: TGTGCCAGCAGCTTGTCTGGGCAGGGACGTGAAAAACTGTTTTTT.

V is TRBV7-2 and J is TRBJ2-7, with 8 bases that match TRBD2. CDR3 size: 17 residues. The germline V gene has CDR1 SGHTA and CDR2 FQGNSA. V dropped 6 bases and J dropped 2; count of bases not matched to a gene: 15. The CDR3 nucleotides are TGTGCCAGCAGTCCCTCAGTCCGGCGGGGGGCGGCCTACGAGCAGTACTTC. Protein sequence: CASSPSVRRGAAYEQYF.

The chain has TRBV6-5 and TRBJ2-7; 15 bases are shared with TRBD2. The CDR3 has 15 residues. The germline CDR1 and CDR2 sequences are MNHEY and SVGAGI. V was clipped by 5 bases and J by 6 bases; unmatched bases: 5. The CDR3 spells CASSKPGLAGGEQYF. Here the CDR3 DNA reads TGTGCCAGCAGTAAACCGGGACTAGCGGGAGGCGAGCAGTACTTC.

This sequence joins TRBV5-1 and TRBJ2-2; TRBD2 aligns across 8 bases. This CDR3 spans 18 amino acids. The germline gives CDR1 SGHRS, CDR2 YFSETQ. Unmatched junction bases numbered 9, after V lost 1 base and J lost 1 base. CDR3 in DNA: TGCGCCAGCAGCTTGCAGTTACCGGGGGGGAAGAACACCGGGGAGCTGTTTTTT. Translation gives CASSLQLPGGKNTGELFF.

V and J are TRBV4-2 and TRBJ1-2; D uncertain. The CDR3 totals 15 residues. The germline gives CDR1 LGHNA, CDR2 YNFKEQ. V lost 0 bases to trimming and J lost 8 bases, with 16 bases between them. The CDR3 region has the DNA TGTGCCAGCAGCCAAGATCCAGTAGGGCCGTGGGGCTACACCTTC. It specifies CASSQDPVGPWGYTF.

This clone showed up just once. This chain connects TRBV19 to TRBJ2-6, with TRBD1 as a possible D gene (6 bases). CDR1 and CDR2 (germline): LNHDA, SQIVND (reference sequence). Trimming removed 3 bases at V and 3 bases at J, with 12 bases between. This CDR3 has 16 residues. CDR3 in DNA: TGTGCCAGTAGTATCGAAGGGGGAAGTGGGGCCAACGTCCTGACTTTC. This encodes CASSIEGGSGANVLTF.

This clone turned up a few times. The chain couples TRBV18 to TRBJ1-1, with 10 positions matching TRBD1. From germline, CDR1 is KGHSH and CDR2 LQKENI. Trimming at V came to 3 bases and at J to 2 bases, leaving 9 bases not matched to a gene. CDR3 size: 17 residues. The CDR3 sequence: CASSPLVDRGINTEAFF. The CDR3 DNA is TGTGCCAGCTCACCCTTGGTGGACAGGGGGATTAACACTGAAGCTTTCTTT.

CDR3: CASNVGNTEAFF. CDR3 DNA: TGTGCCAGCAACGTTGGGAACACTGAAGCTTTCTTT. The chain employs TRBV7-9 and TRBJ1-1, with D hard to call. The CDR3 is 12 amino acids. Trimming cost V 7 bases and J 1 base, with 7 bases left between them. CDR1 is SEHNR and CDR2 is FQNEAQ in the germline V gene (reference sequence).

In its sample, this clone was seen a few times. The chain couples TRBV29-1 to TRBJ1-1; D is perhaps TRBD1 (6 bases). The CDR3 sequence is 13 residues long. V lost 7 bases and J lost 0, with 12 bases in between. Looked up from germline, CDR1 is SQVTM and CDR2 is ANQGSEA. CDR3 sequence (DNA): TGCAGCGGATGGGACACCATGAACACTGAAGCTTTCTTT. It specifies CSGWDTMNTEAFF.